The rows below give T cell receptor beta chains drawn from one sample of a study of CD8 T cells in ankylosing spondylitis. TCRdb fed the 5' RACE reads into MiXCR, producing one record per CDR3 protein. The sample carries hundreds of thousands of distinct CDR3 sequences, approximately 20% recorded once. Sequenced material: blood, either unsorted or a sorted T cell fraction (not recorded which). These receptors came from a male donor with ankylosing spondylitis or in good health (not recorded which). The CDR3 runs from the conserved cysteine through the conserved F or W. Each record gives: D gene, V gene, clone size, J gene, CDR3 protein, CDR3 DNA. A D gene is named only where the DNA matches it firmly. Clone size is not always given. Where it is, it says once, few, many or a class for expanded clones.

>-|TRBV28|-|TRBJ1-5
CASSPQGLNQPQHF
TGTGCCAGCAGTCCCCAGGGTTTGAATCAGCCCCAGCATTTT
>-|TRBV10-3|few|TRBJ2-2
CAISDSVSGELFF
TGTGCCATCAGTGACTCCGTATCCGGGGAGCTGTTTTTT
>TRBD1|TRBV30|-|TRBJ1-2
CAWEPGQGIYYTF
TGTGCCTGGGAACCTGGACAGGGGATCTACTACACCTTC
>-|TRBV27|many|TRBJ2-1
CASSLGIISYNEQFF
TGTGCCAGCAGTTTAGGGATAATCTCCTACAATGAGCAGTTCTTC
>TRBD1|TRBV5-1|-|TRBJ1-4
CASSTGQGKNEKLFF
TGCGCCAGCAGCACCGGACAGGGGAAAAATGAAAAACTGTTTTTT
>TRBD1|TRBV6-1|few|TRBJ1-4
CASSDLTGVLDEKLFF
TGTGCCAGCAGTGACCTGACAGGGGTCCTCGATGAAAAACTGTTTTTT
>TRBD1|TRBV20-1|-|TRBJ1-2
CSARTGGGGYTF
TGCAGTGCTAGGACAGGGGGTGGTGGCTACACCTTC
>-|TRBV20-1|few|TRBJ2-3
CSAGSFDTQYF
TGCAGTGCCGGGAGTTTCGATACGCAGTATTTT
>-|TRBV10-3|few|TRBJ2-1
CAIGLATDEQFF
TGTGCCATCGGGCTCGCTACGGATGAGCAGTTCTTC
>TRBD1|TRBV20-1|few|TRBJ2-1
CSARYGQGYGNEQFF
TGCAGTGCTAGATATGGACAGGGGTATGGCAATGAGCAGTTCTTC
>TRBD1|TRBV6-2/TRBV6-3|few|TRBJ2-3
CASSYSGQGPRLATDTQYF
TGTGCCAGCAGTTACTCGGGACAGGGGCCCCGTTTGGCCACAGATACGCAGTATTTT
>-|TRBV12-3/TRBV12-4|many|TRBJ2-1
CASSVTSDDEQFF
TGTGCCAGCAGTGTGACAAGTGACGATGAGCAGTTCTTC
>-|TRBV7-2|few|TRBJ1-1
CASSLKALTREAFF
TGTGCCAGCAGCTTAAAAGCATTAACCAGGGAAGCTTTCTTT
>TRBD1|TRBV12-3/TRBV12-4|-|TRBJ2-1
CASSPRTGGNNEQFF
TGTGCCAGCAGCCCGAGGACAGGGGGCAACAATGAGCAGTTCTTC
>-|TRBV4-2|-|TRBJ2-2
CASSQDGGGRSGELFF
TGTGCCAGCAGCCAAGATGGAGGGGGCAGGTCCGGGGAGCTGTTTTTT
>-|TRBV29-1|many|TRBJ2-2
CSAADSNTGELFF
TGCAGCGCCGCAGACAGTAACACCGGGGAGCTGTTTTTT
>TRBD1|TRBV12-3/TRBV12-4|-|TRBJ2-3
CTSSLAGQGSDTQYF
TGTACCAGCAGTTTAGCCGGACAGGGGTCAGATACGCAGTATTTT
>-|TRBV20-1|few|TRBJ1-2
CSARAHSQYGYTF
TGCAGTGCTAGAGCTCACAGCCAGTATGGCTACACCTTC
>TRBD1|TRBV29-1|few|TRBJ2-5
CSDRTGTETQYF
TGCAGCGACCGGACAGGGACAGAGACCCAGTACTTC
>-|TRBV5-1|many|TRBJ2-1
CASSLWFTSEQFF
TGCGCCAGCAGCTTGTGGTTTACTAGTGAGCAGTTCTTC
>-|TRBV15|many|TRBJ2-3
CATKGFTDTQYF
TGTGCCACCAAGGGATTCACAGATACGCAGTATTTT
>TRBD1|TRBV2|-|TRBJ2-2
CASRHRRGPGRAGELFF
TGTGCCAGCAGGCACCGTAGGGGGCCGGGTAGGGCCGGGGAGCTGTTTTTT
>TRBD2|TRBV12-3/TRBV12-4|many|TRBJ2-1
CASSLLLAAYNEQFF
TGTGCCAGCAGTTTATTACTAGCGGCATACAATGAGCAGTTCTTC
>TRBD2|TRBV4-2|-|TRBJ2-3
CASSQVGLAGRTDTQYF
TGTGCCAGCAGCCAAGTAGGACTAGCGGGGAGAACAGATACGCAGTATTTT
>TRBD1|TRBV5-1|-|TRBJ1-4
CASSLDRGGEKLFF
TGCGCCAGCAGCTTGGACAGGGGCGGAGAAAAACTGTTTTTT
>-|TRBV12-3/TRBV12-4|many|TRBJ1-6
CASSGQARRSPLHF
TGTGCCAGCAGCGGGCAGGCTCGACGTTCACCCCTCCACTTT
>-|TRBV5-1|many|TRBJ2-2
CASSLDHTGELFF
TGCGCCAGCAGCTTGGACCACACCGGGGAGCTGTTTTTT
>TRBD1|TRBV12-3/TRBV12-4|few|TRBJ1-5
CASSAGTVTNQPQHF
TGTGCCAGCAGTGCCGGGACAGTAACCAATCAGCCCCAGCATTTT
>-|TRBV12-3/TRBV12-4|few|TRBJ2-3
CASSSKTDTQYF
TGTGCCAGCAGTTCGAAAACAGATACGCAGTATTTT
>-|TRBV13|-|TRBJ2-1
CAMGPGHRSYNEQFF
TGTGCCATGGGCCCGGGACACCGCTCCTACAATGAGCAGTTCTTC
>TRBD2|TRBV12-3/TRBV12-4|few|TRBJ2-2
CASSLARGRLNTGELFF
TGTGCCAGCAGTTTAGCGCGGGGGAGGTTGAACACCGGGGAGCTGTTTTTT
>-|TRBV10-3|few|TRBJ2-5
CAIRPTAQETQYF
TGTGCCATCAGACCGACAGCTCAAGAGACCCAGTACTTC
>TRBD1|TRBV3-1|-|TRBJ1-5
CASSQGTGGAQHF
TGTGCCAGCAGCCAAGGGACAGGGGGCGCCCAGCATTTT
>TRBD2|TRBV5-1|-|TRBJ2-1
CASSLEASGSRPYNEQFF
TGCGCCAGCAGCTTGGAGGCTAGCGGGAGCCGGCCCTACAATGAGCAGTTCTTC
>-|TRBV20-1|many|TRBJ1-2
CSASRAPSYTF
TGCAGTGCTAGCAGGGCACCATCCTACACCTTC
>-|TRBV12-3/TRBV12-4|-|TRBJ2-1
CASSLSGGLVNEQFF
TGTGCCAGCAGTTTGAGTGGGGGCCTGGTGAATGAGCAGTTCTTC
>-|TRBV12-3/TRBV12-4|-|TRBJ2-1
CASSFSSGASYNEQFF
TGTGCCAGCAGTTTTTCCTCGGGAGCTTCCTACAATGAGCAGTTCTTC
>-|TRBV20-1|-|TRBJ2-3
CCARVKWPGFGTDTQYF
TGCTGTGCTAGAGTAAAATGGCCGGGGTTCGGGACAGATACGCAGTATTTT
>-|TRBV20-1|-|TRBJ1-6
CSARDGRGSSPLHF
TGCAGTGCTAGAGATGGCCGAGGAAGTTCACCCCTCCACTTT
>-|TRBV20-1|-|TRBJ2-5
CSAGPSRETQYF
TGCAGTGCCGGCCCCTCGAGGGAGACCCAGTACTTC
>TRBD2|TRBV4-1|few|TRBJ2-3
CASSPLTGTHSGRTTQYF
TGCGCCAGCAGCCCTCTAACCGGGACACATAGCGGGAGGACGACGCAGTATTTT
>TRBD2|TRBV5-1|-|TRBJ2-3
CASSLMTSGKITDTQYF
TGCGCCAGCAGCTTGATGACTAGCGGGAAGATCACAGATACGCAGTATTTT
>-|TRBV6-2/TRBV6-3|many|TRBJ2-1
CASSEYERNEQFF
TGTGCCAGCTCCGAGTATGAGAGGAATGAGCAGTTCTTC